This note documents a single TCR beta chain sequence. Its antigen is as yet unknown. The data derive from a study of early T cells in non-severe SARS-CoV-2 infection. At the level of the study: Sequenced bulk RNA came from whole blood that was unsorted, and chains were unpaired.

Study conclusions and caveats: The VDJdb matching leaned toward anti-spike CD8 responses and overlooked private and CD4 specificities.

Individual cDNA molecules received unique molecular identifiers. MiXCR, run by TCRdb on the 5' RACE reads, gives a single entry per CDR3 protein. This sample yields approximately 50,000 distinct CDR3 sequences, of which about a tenth are seen a single time; 15% belongs to the top ten. Material for sequencing was whole blood. This receptor was obtained from an adult who was a healthcare worker with PCR-confirmed SARS-CoV-2 infection or an uninfected control (not recorded which).

CDR3 sequence reads: CASSDAPERSPLHF. The DNA of the CDR3 is TGTGCCAGCAGTGACGCCCCAGAGAGGTCACCCCTCCACTTT. The chain combines TRBV25-1 with TRBJ1-6; D not resolved. The CDR3 covers 14 residues. CDR1 MGHDK and CDR2 SYGVNS come from the germline V gene. V lost 3 bases and J 10 bases, leaving 13 bases between the germline ends.